What follows describes a single T cell receptor (beta chain). TCRdb reprocessed the 5' RACE reads via MiXCR and lists one record per CDR3 protein. The sample shows 400,000 to 450,000 distinct CDR3 sequences, about a sixth of them seen only once. This entry belongs to a study of T-cell memory formation after mild COVID-19. The germline V and J ends were trimmed by 4 bases and 0 bases, with 9 bases remaining between them. Germline loops: CDR1 SGHDN, CDR2 FVKESK. This CDR3 is built from 15 residues. Sequencing was done on a sample of PBMCs or a T cell subset sorted from them (not recorded which). This clonotype was obtained from a man younger than 35 who had mild COVID-19 (a few samples of this study predate the infection). Cell type and time point are not known. The chain is built from TRBV14 and TRBJ2-2, with a weak D call TRBD1 (5 bases). CDR3 in DNA: TGTGCCAGCAGCCCGGACACTTCGAACACCGGGGAGCTGTTTTTT. Its translation: CASSPDTSNTGELFF.